Listed below are T cell receptor beta chains from one sample, sequenced in a study of blood T cell repertoires in COVID-19. The method was immunoSEQ multiplex PCR; TCRdb's version includes in-frame clones alone and lacks a portion of them. The table shows some 60,000 clones, with around 90% occurring only once. The source material was peripheral blood. The source is a man in his sixties with acute or convalescent COVID-19. Both conserved end residues are part of each CDR3. A D gene is named only where the DNA matches it firmly.

d_gene	j_gene	len	v_gene	CDR3aa
.	TRBJ2-7	11	TRBV30	CALLTGYEQYF
TRBD2	TRBJ2-7	15	TRBV18	CASSGGLAGPYEQYF
TRBD2	TRBJ2-2	16	TRBV15	CATSRASGANTGELFF
.	TRBJ1-3	13	TRBV19	CASRGSSGNTIYF
.	TRBJ1-2	16	TRBV28	CASSPTLGGLGYGYTF
.	TRBJ1-5	14	TRBV16	CASSQLREGQPQHF
.	TRBJ2-7	13	TRBV7-8	CASSLSGTYEQYF
TRBD2	TRBJ2-7	19	TRBV5-1	CASSLNRVGGSGISYEQYF
TRBD2	TRBJ2-5	15	TRBV30	CAWSVASGRMETQYF
TRBD1	TRBJ2-7	12	TRBV28	CASRRDRGEQYF
.	TRBJ2-2	16	TRBV7-6	CASSFRPIGGTGELFF
TRBD2	TRBJ2-1	17	TRBV9	CASSVEAAGGSYNEQFF
.	TRBJ1-2	16	TRBV14	CASSQNLDSRHYGYTF
TRBD2	TRBJ2-1	18	TRBV7-3	CASSLRASGSSTYNEQFF
TRBD2	TRBJ2-7	13	TRBV11-3	CASSFPGGYEQYF
.	TRBJ1-1	13	TRBV7-2	CASSVGTNTEAFF
TRBD1	TRBJ1-6	16	TRBV14	CASSPDRGRINSPLHF
.	TRBJ2-7	13	TRBV7-6	CASSPTGSYEQYF
TRBD2	TRBJ2-1	17	TRBV19	CASGGTSGPDARNEQFF
TRBD2	TRBJ2-5	14	TRBV4-3	CASSLGLAGETQYF
TRBD2	TRBJ2-1	20	TRBV9	CASSVGLNSRAGATYNEQFF
.	TRBJ1-6	12	TRBV28	CASGAPNSPLHF
.	TRBJ1-1	15	TRBV28	CASSILGQTNTEAFF
.	TRBJ2-2	16	TRBV19	CASSIPGPANTGELFF
TRBD1	TRBJ2-5	14	TRBV30	CAWSVDRAQETQYF
TRBD1	TRBJ1-1	16	TRBV5-1	CASSLGTGGLNTEAFF
TRBD2	TRBJ2-7	12	TRBV27	CASSFSGGEQYF
.	TRBJ2-5	18	TRBV6-2/TRBV6-3	CASSYSGGEAILQETQYF
.	TRBJ1-6	15	TRBV2	CASLLTTGTNSPLHF
.	TRBJ2-1	13	TRBV3-1/TRBV3-2	CASSQEVSDEQFF
.	TRBJ2-1	15	TRBV27	CASSFLRVGDNEQFF
TRBD1	TRBJ1-1	15	TRBV5-1	CASSSQGGLNTEAFF
.	TRBJ2-7	15	TRBV10-3	CAISRGQGGSYEQYF
.	TRBJ1-2	17	TRBV4-2	CASSPRGGVGIDYGYTF
TRBD2	TRBJ2-2	15	TRBV5-1	CASSLSGRDTGELFF
.	TRBJ2-1	15	TRBV5-4	CASSLDGRSADEQFF
TRBD2	TRBJ2-7	15	TRBV28	CASRSAGTSSDEQYF
.	TRBJ1-3	15	TRBV19	CASTGESFSGNTIYF
TRBD1	TRBJ2-2	16	TRBV24-1	CATSEPPGQGSGELFF
.	TRBJ1-2	12	TRBV7-8	CASSPRLAGYTF
.	TRBJ1-6	15	TRBV7-2	CASSLQLSGESPLHF
TRBD2	TRBJ2-5	16	TRBV28	CASSLGLAGSSETQYF
TRBD1	TRBJ2-1	16	TRBV14	CASSHYLGQELNEQFF
TRBD2	TRBJ2-7	13	TRBV12-3/TRBV12-4	CASSVAGVNEQYF
TRBD1	TRBJ2-3	19	TRBV7-9	CASSRRGDRGLGISDTQYF
.	TRBJ2-7	14	TRBV4-1	CASSQEQGPYEQYF
TRBD1	TRBJ1-4	19	TRBV4-2	CASSQVYRGQGITNEKLFF
.	TRBJ1-2	16	TRBV30	CAWKKFSRMVDYGYTF
TRBD1	TRBJ2-7	15	TRBV6-5	CASSPAGDSTYEQYF
.	TRBJ2-7	10	TRBV29-1	CSVLVAEQYF
.	TRBJ1-2	13	TRBV6-5	CASSSPVGRGYTF
.	TRBJ1-5	14	TRBV6-5	CASRQATINQPQHF
TRBD1	TRBJ1-2	17	TRBV19	CASSIDLDRGQRNGYTF
TRBD2	TRBJ2-1	13	TRBV6-4	CASSGTSGSRQFF